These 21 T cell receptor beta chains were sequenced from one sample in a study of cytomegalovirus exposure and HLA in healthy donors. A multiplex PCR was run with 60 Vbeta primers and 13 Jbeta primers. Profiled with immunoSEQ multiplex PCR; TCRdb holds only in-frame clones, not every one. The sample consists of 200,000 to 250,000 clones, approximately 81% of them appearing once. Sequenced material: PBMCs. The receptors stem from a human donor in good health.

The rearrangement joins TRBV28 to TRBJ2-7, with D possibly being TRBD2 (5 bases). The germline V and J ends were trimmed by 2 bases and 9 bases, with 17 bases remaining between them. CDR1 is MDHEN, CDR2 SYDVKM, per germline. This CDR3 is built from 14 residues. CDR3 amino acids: CASSLKGVLRVQYF. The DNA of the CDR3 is TGTGCCAGCAGTTTAAAGGGAGTCCTACGAGTGCAGTACTTC. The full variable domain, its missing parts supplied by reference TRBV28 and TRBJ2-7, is DVKVTQSSRYLVKRTGEKVFLECVQDMDHENMFWYRQDPGLGLRLIYFSYDVKMKEKGDIPEGYSVSREKKERFSLILESASTNQTSMYLCASSLKGVLRVQYFGPGTRLTVT.

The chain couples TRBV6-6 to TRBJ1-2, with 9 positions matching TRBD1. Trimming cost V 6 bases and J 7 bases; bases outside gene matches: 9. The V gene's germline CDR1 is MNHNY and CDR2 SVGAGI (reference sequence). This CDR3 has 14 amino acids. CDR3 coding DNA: TGTGCCAGCAGACCCGGGACAGGGATAAGTGGCTACACCTTC. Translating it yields CASRPGTGISGYTF.

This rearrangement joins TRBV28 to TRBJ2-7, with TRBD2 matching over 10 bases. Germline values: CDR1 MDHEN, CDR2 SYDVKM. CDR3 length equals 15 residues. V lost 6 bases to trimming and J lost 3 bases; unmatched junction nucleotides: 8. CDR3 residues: CASRSGLAAGYEQYF. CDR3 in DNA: TGTGCCAGCAGAAGCGGACTAGCGGCGGGCTACGAGCAGTACTTC. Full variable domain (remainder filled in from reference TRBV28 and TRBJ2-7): DVKVTQSSRYLVKRTGEKVFLECVQDMDHENMFWYRQDPGLGLRLIYFSYDVKMKEKGDIPEGYSVSREKKERFSLILESASTNQTSMYLCASRSGLAAGYEQYFGPGTRLTVT.

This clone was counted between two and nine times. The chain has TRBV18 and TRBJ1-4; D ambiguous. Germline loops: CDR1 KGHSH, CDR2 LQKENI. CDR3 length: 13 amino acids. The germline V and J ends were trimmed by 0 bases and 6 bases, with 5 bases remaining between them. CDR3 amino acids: CASSPPSDEKLFF. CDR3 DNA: TGTGCCAGCTCACCACCGTCGGATGAAAAACTGTTTTTT.

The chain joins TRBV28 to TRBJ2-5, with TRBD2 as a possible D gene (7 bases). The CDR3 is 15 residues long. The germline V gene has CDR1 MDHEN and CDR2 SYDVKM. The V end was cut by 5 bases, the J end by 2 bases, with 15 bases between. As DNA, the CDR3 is TGTGCCAGCAGTAGGGGGGGAGGCCAACAAGAGACCCAGTACTTC. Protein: CASSRGGGQQETQYF.

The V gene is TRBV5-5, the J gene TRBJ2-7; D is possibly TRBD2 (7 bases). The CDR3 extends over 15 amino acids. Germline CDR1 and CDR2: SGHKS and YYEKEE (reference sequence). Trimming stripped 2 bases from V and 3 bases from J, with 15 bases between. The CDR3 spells CASSFSGGKVYEQYF. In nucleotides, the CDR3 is TGTGCCAGCAGCTTTTCGGGGGGCAAAGTCTACGAGCAGTACTTC.

CDR3 nucleotides: TGCAGCGTTGCCCCATGGGGGAGGTCCGGGGAGCTGTTTTTT. Its protein product is CSVAPWGRSGELFF. This chain connects TRBV29-1 to TRBJ2-2; D is possibly TRBD2 (6 bases). V lost 4 bases to trimming and J lost 6 bases, with 15 bases between them. Germline values: CDR1 SQVTM, CDR2 ANQGSEA. The CDR3 is 14 residues long.

The CDR3 region has the DNA TGCGCCAGCAGCCAAGAGGGACAGGGGGTCTACGAGCAGTACTTC. Translated, it gives CASSQEGQGVYEQYF. This chain uses TRBV4-1 with TRBJ2-7; 11 bases map to TRBD1. CDR1 is MGHRA, CDR2 YSYEKL, per germline. The ends lost 0 bases at V and 3 bases at J; junction bases unmatched: 1. This CDR3 spans 15 amino acids.

The CDR3 loop is CASGGQGFFRAFF. In DNA form, the CDR3 reads TGTGCCAGCGGTGGACAGGGGTTTTTCCGGGCTTTCTTT. V is TRBV27 and J is TRBJ1-1; 9 bases are shared with TRBD1. This CDR3 comprises 13 residues. V was clipped by 8 bases and J by 11 bases; unmatched bases: 12. Germline V lookup: CDR1 MNHEY, CDR2 SMNVEV (reference sequence).

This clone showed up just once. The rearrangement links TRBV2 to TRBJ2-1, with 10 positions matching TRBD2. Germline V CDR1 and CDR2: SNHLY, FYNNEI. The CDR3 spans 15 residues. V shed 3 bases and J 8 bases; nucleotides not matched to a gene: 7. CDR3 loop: CASSEDIAGGDEQFF. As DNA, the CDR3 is TGTGCCAGCAGTGAGGACATAGCGGGAGGAGATGAGCAGTTCTTC.

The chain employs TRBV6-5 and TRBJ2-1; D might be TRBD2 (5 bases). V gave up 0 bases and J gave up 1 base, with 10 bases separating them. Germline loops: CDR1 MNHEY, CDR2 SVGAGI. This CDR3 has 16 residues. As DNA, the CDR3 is TGTGCCAGCAGTTACTCGAGTGGGAGATCCTACAATGAGCAGTTCTTC. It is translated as CASSYSSGRSYNEQFF.

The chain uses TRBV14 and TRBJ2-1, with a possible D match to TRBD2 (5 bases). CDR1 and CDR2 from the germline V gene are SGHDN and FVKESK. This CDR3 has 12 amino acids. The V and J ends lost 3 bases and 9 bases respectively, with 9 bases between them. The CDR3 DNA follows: TGTGCCAGCAGCCAGGGCCGGGGTGAGCAGTTCTTC. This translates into CASSQGRGEQFF.

The CDR3: CASSYSARRQETQYF. CDR3 nucleotide sequence: TGTGCCAGCAGTTACTCTGCCAGAAGACAAGAGACCCAGTACTTC. The chain uses TRBV6-5 and TRBJ2-5; D uncertain. V gave up 0 bases and J gave up 2 bases, with 10 bases separating them. Germline loops: CDR1 MNHEY, CDR2 SVGAGI. The CDR3 spans 15 residues.

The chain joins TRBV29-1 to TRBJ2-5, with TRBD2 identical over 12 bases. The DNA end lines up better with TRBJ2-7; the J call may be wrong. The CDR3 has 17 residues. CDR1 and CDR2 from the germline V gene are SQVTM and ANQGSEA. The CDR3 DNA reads TGCAGCGGCTTACTAAGAGGACTAGCGGGGAGCTCCTACGAGCAGTACTTC. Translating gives CSGLLRGLAGSSYEQYF.

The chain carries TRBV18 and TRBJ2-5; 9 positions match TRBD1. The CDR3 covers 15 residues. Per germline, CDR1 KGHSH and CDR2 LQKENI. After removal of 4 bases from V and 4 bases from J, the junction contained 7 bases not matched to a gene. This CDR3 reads CASSRQGQGRETQYF. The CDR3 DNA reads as TGTGCCAGCTCACGACAGGGACAGGGACGAGAGACCCAGTACTTC.

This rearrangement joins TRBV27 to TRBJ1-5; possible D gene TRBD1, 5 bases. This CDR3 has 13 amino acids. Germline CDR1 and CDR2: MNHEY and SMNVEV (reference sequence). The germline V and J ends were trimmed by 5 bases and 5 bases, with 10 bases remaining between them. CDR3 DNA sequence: TGTGCCAGCAGTCAACGGGGGGATCAGCCCCAGCATTTT. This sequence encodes CASSQRGDQPQHF.

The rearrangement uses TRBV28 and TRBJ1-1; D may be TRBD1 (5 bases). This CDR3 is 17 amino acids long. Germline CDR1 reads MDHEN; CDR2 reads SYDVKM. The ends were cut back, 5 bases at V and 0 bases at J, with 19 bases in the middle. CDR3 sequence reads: CASSHSPGLTMNTEAFF. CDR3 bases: TGTGCCAGCAGTCATTCCCCGGGACTTACCATGAACACTGAAGCTTTCTTT. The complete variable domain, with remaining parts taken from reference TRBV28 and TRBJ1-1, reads DVKVTQSSRYLVKRTGEKVFLECVQDMDHENMFWYRQDPGLGLRLIYFSYDVKMKEKGDIPEGYSVSREKKERFSLILESASTNQTSMYLCASSHSPGLTMNTEAFFGQGTRLTVV.

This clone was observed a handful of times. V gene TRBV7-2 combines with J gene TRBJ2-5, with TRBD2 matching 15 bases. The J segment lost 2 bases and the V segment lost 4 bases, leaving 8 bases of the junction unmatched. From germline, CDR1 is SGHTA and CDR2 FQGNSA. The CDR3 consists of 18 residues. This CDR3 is CASSSGLAGGPGQETQYF. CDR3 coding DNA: TGTGCCAGCAGCTCTGGACTAGCGGGAGGGCCGGGGCAAGAGACCCAGTACTTC.

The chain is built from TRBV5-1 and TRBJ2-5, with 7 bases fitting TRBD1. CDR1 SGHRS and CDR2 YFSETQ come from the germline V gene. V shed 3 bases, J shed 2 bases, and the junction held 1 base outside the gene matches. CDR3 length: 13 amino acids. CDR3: CASSSGQQETQYF. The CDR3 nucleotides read TGCGCCAGCAGCTCGGGACAGCAAGAGACCCAGTACTTC.

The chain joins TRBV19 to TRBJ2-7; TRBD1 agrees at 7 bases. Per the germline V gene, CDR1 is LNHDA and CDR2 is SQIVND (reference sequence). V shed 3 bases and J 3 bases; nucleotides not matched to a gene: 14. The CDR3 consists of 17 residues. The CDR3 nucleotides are TGTGCCAGTAGTATCGCGCGCTGGAGGACAGGCGTCTACGAGCAGTACTTC. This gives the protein CASSIARWRTGVYEQYF.

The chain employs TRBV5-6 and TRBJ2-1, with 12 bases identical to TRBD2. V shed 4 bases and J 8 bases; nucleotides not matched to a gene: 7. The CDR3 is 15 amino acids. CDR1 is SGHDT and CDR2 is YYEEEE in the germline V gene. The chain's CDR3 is CASSATSGRSDEQFF. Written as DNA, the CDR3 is TGTGCCAGCAGCGCCACTAGCGGGAGGTCCGATGAGCAGTTCTTC. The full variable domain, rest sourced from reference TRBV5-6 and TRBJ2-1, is DAGVTQSPTHLIKTRGQQVTLRCSPKSGHDTVSWYQQALGQGPQFIFQYYEEEERQRGNFPDRFSGHQFPNYSSELNVNALLLGDSALYLCASSATSGRSDEQFFGPGTRLTVL.